In this sample, the clone carrying this T cell receptor (beta chain) turned up once. This sample is part of a study of blood T cell repertoires in COVID-19. Generated by immunoSEQ multiplex PCR, the TCRdb table keeps only in-frame clones and is missing some. The repertoire has some 170,000 clones, about 79% of them found once; the top ten carry approximately 14%. The CDR3 is 15 amino acids. Germline loops: CDR1 MNHEY, CDR2 SMNVEV (reference sequence). The V end lost 5 bases, the J end lost 5 bases, and 18 bases lay between the germline ends. The TCR was taken from a man aged 45-65 years who had recovered from COVID-19. Sequenced: PBMCs or T cells enriched from blood (not recorded which). The V and J genes are TRBV27 and TRBJ2-5; D is unclear. The CDR3 protein is CASSPKNYVGETQYF. CDR3 nucleotide sequence: TGTGCCAGCAGTCCGAAAAACTACGTTGGGGAGACCCAGTACTTC.